Below, 18 T cell receptor beta chains from the same sample are listed, as sequenced in a study of human T cells and chemical hapten exposure. TCRdb fed the RACE reads into MiXCR, producing one record per CDR3 protein. The sample carries tens of thousands of distinct CDR3 sequences, nearly 10% recorded once. Time point: pre-sensitization, week 0. Regarding treatment: therapeutic diphenylcyclopropenone sensitization with weekly scalp DPC. Material: whole blood, obtained in connection with sensitization to the hapten diphenylcyclopropenone (DPC). The receptors here all came from a middle-aged woman with alopecia areata. Some clones in this sample may be carry-over from other donors' samples.

This chain connects TRBV27 to TRBJ2-3, with a tentative D call TRBD2 (6 bases). Trimming removed 0 bases at V and 1 base at J, with 8 bases between. CDR1 is MNHEY and CDR2 is SMNVEV in the germline V gene (reference sequence). This CDR3 is 15 amino acids long. CDR3 region: CASSLSPGGTDTQYF. Here the CDR3 DNA reads TGTGCCAGCAGTTTATCTCCGGGAGGCACAGATACGCAGTATTTT.

J is TRBJ2-3 and V is TRBV24-1; D is perhaps TRBD1 or TRBD2 (6 bases each). Germline V gene lookup returns CDR1 KGHDR and CDR2 SFDVKD. This CDR3 contains 19 residues. With 3 bases removed from V and 2 bases from J, the gap between germline ends came to 23 bases. CDR3 amino acids: CATSDPSGASSFLTDTQYF. In nucleotides, the CDR3 is TGTGCCACCAGTGATCCATCGGGGGCTTCTTCGTTCCTCACAGATACGCAGTATTTT.

This clonotype was seen many times. The junction shows a germline mismatch at one end, possibly a read error. This chain uses TRBV7-9 with TRBJ1-3; 8 nucleotides agree with TRBD1. CDR3 length: 14 residues. Germline V gene data show CDR1 as SEHNR and CDR2 as FQNEAQ (reference sequence). Here the CDR3 reads CASSLRGQVSPGGF. Written as DNA, the CDR3 is TGTGCCAGCAGCTTACGGGGACAGGTCTCGCCGGGGGGCTTT.

This sequence joins TRBV5-1 and TRBJ1-5; 10 nucleotides align to TRBD1. Germline lookup yields CDR1 SGHRS and CDR2 YFSETQ. CDR3 size: 17 residues. Trimming cost V 4 bases and J 0 bases; bases outside gene matches: 7. For the CDR3, the DNA is TGCGCCAGCAGCGTCGGGACAGGGGATTATAGCAATCAGCCCCAGCATTTT. It encodes CASSVGTGDYSNQPQHF.

The chain employs TRBV11-2 and TRBJ2-2; the match to TRBD2 covers 8 bases. Germline V gene sequence: CDR1 SGHAT, CDR2 FQNNGV. Trimming took 4 bases from V and 7 from J; bases not matched to a gene: 8. There are 15 residues in the CDR3. DNA of the CDR3: TGTGCCAGCAGCTCCCGGGGGGGCCGTGACGGGGAGCTGTTTTTT. It encodes CASSSRGGRDGELFF.

This clonotype was detected a few times. This rearrangement joins TRBV24-1 to TRBJ2-3; 7 bases are a match to TRBD2. Germline values: CDR1 KGHDR, CDR2 SFDVKD. The CDR3 runs 14 residues. J lost 1 base, V lost 4 bases, and 1 base had no gene match. For the CDR3, the DNA is TGTGCCACCAGTGAGGGGGGGGGCACAGATACGCAGTATTTT. Translation gives CATSEGGGTDTQYF.

Only a few counts were recorded for this clonotype. This rearrangement joins TRBV11-2 to TRBJ2-5; D perhaps matches TRBD2 (5 bases). CDR1 is SGHAT, CDR2 FQNNGV, per germline. The CDR3 has 14 amino acids. Trimming took off 5 bases at V and 2 bases at J, with 12 bases between the two ends. The CDR3 sequence is CASSAEGAQETQYF. As DNA, the CDR3 is TGTGCCAGCAGCGCAGAGGGAGCGCAAGAGACCCAGTACTTC.

The CDR3 loop reads CASRSLGGPGELFF. CDR3 nucleotide sequence: TGTGCCAGCAGATCCCTCGGGGGGCCCGGGGAGCTGTTTTTT. This chain uses TRBV7-3 with TRBJ2-2; D perhaps matches TRBD2 (7 bases). The germline V and J ends were trimmed by 6 bases and 6 bases, with 14 bases remaining between them. The germline gives CDR1 SGHTA, CDR2 FQGTGA. The CDR3 consists of 14 residues.

This clonotype was counted many times. The chain couples TRBV28 to TRBJ2-5; a weak D match, TRBD1 (6 bases). V lost 3 bases to trimming and J lost 1 base, with 12 bases between them. Germline CDR1 is MDHEN and CDR2 is SYDVKM. The CDR3 is made up of 15 amino acids. The CDR3 DNA sequence: TGTGCCAGCAGTTTTGGACAGCTATTCCAAGAGACCCAGTACTTC. Protein: CASSFGQLFQETQYF.

This clonotype has at least ten counts. The chain is built from TRBV5-4 and TRBJ2-2; D is unclear. The CDR3 is made up of 14 amino acids. Trimming cost V 4 bases and J 6 bases, with 13 bases left between them. From germline, CDR1 is SGHNT and CDR2 YYREEE (reference sequence). In nucleotides, the CDR3 is TGTGCCAGCAGCCGCGTCGGTTCGGCCGGGGAGCTGTTTTTT. As protein: CASSRVGSAGELFF.

This clonotype was detected only a few times. The rearrangement uses TRBV6-2 or TRBV6-3 and TRBJ2-3; 7 bases align to TRBD2. Germline CDR1 is MNHEY and CDR2 is SVGEGT. The CDR3 has 14 amino acids. The trim removed 7 bases at V and 2 bases at J, leaving 6 bases unmatched. The CDR3 here is CASTAGEPTDTQYF. CDR3 bases: TGTGCCAGCACGGCGGGGGAGCCCACAGATACGCAGTATTTT.

In this sample, this clonotype turned up a few times. This rearrangement joins TRBV5-4 to TRBJ2-3; the D call may be TRBD1 or TRBD2 (5 bases each). Trimming took 0 bases from V and 5 from J, leaving 13 bases between them. CDR3 length: 15 residues. Germline values: CDR1 SGHNT, CDR2 YYREEE (reference sequence). The CDR3, as DNA: TGTGCCAGCAGCTTGGATCTGTTGAGGGGAGATACGCAGTATTTT. Amino acids: CASSLDLLRGDTQYF.

The rearrangement uses TRBV12-3 or TRBV12-4 and TRBJ1-3; TRBD1 matches 9 bases. V shed 5 bases and J 0 bases; nucleotides not matched to a gene: 8. The CDR3 covers 17 residues. CDR3 in amino acids: CASSRVTGGLSGNTIYF. The CDR3 nucleotides are TGTGCCAGCAGTCGCGTCACAGGGGGCCTCTCTGGAAACACCATATATTTT.

Comments on this clonotype: One end of the junction is discordant with germline, which a read error may explain. The rearrangement links TRBV5-5 to TRBJ2-7; D may be TRBD1 (6 bases). Germline CDR1 reads SGHKS; CDR2 reads YYEKEE (reference sequence). This CDR3 comprises 14 residues. The CDR3 loop reads CASSEQGFSDLGHF. CDR3 DNA sequence: TGTGCCAGCAGCGAACAGGGTTTTTCCGACTTGGGGCACTTC.

This clonotype was seen a handful of times. The V and J genes are TRBV10-2 and TRBJ1-2; 10 positions match TRBD1. The J segment lost 6 bases and the V segment lost 5 bases, leaving 3 bases of the junction unmatched. The CDR3 consists of 13 residues. Per germline, CDR1 WSHSY and CDR2 SAAADI. The CDR3 sequence is CASSRTGGNGYTF. As DNA, the CDR3 is TGCGCCAGCAGTCGGACAGGGGGTAATGGCTACACCTTC.

The chain employs TRBV19 and TRBJ2-3; D unclear. This CDR3 region has 13 residues. V gave up 4 bases and J gave up 7 bases, with 12 bases separating them. Germline-derived CDR1 and CDR2 are LNHDA and SQIVND (reference sequence). The CDR3 bases are TGTGCCAGTAGTAGCTACGAGACAAATACGCAGTATTTT. Protein: CASSSYETNTQYF.

The chain has TRBV7-7 and TRBJ2-7, with 9 bases aligning to TRBD1. Trimming at V came to 5 bases and at J to 3 bases, leaving 5 bases not matched to a gene. CDR1 is SSHAT, CDR2 FNYEAQ, per germline (reference sequence). The CDR3 contains 14 residues. The CDR3 coding sequence is TGTGCCAGCAGCCTGGACAGGGGCCTCTACGAGCAGTACTTC. It translates to CASSLDRGLYEQYF.

Ten or more counts support this clonotype. This chain connects TRBV5-1 to TRBJ1-1; no clear D gene. With 3 bases removed from V and 8 bases from J, the gap between germline ends came to 17 bases. Germline CDR1 is SGHRS and CDR2 is YFSETQ. This CDR3 has 14 amino acids. CDR3 loop: CASSSGSPGSEAFF. The CDR3 DNA reads TGCGCCAGCAGCTCGGGGAGTCCTGGGTCCGAAGCTTTCTTT.